The clone carrying this TCR beta chain was found a few times. The sample originates from a study of blood T cells in healthy people across ages. Study as a whole: T cells yielded about one barcoded beta molecule per two cells through template switching.

Every sample gave at least 5 micrograms of total RNA when it was extracted. Using a J-beta primer mix together with a sample-barcoded 5' primer, a second PCR was run for roughly 6 to 12 cycles. TCRdb reprocessed the 5' RACE reads via MiXCR and lists one record per CDR3 protein. The data show about 1.6 million distinct CDR3 sequences, 34% seen once. After removal of 1 base from V and 9 bases from J, the junction contained 13 bases not matched to a gene. Per the germline V gene, CDR1 is LNHNV and CDR2 is YYDKDF (reference sequence). This CDR3 is built from 18 residues. The sample consisted of blood. The receptor comes from a young woman in good health. This sequence joins TRBV15 and TRBJ2-1; TRBD2 aligns across 12 bases. CDR3 nucleotides: TGTGCCACCAGCAGAGGTGGACTAGCGGGACTTGGGGGGAGTGAGCAGTTCTTC. Translating it yields CATSRGGLAGLGGSEQFF.